Listed here are 29 T cell receptor beta chains from one sample, sequenced in a study of blood T cell repertoires in COVID-19. Sequencing was performed with immunoSEQ multiplex PCR; in TCRdb, only in-frame clones are kept and a portion is missing. The data hold 250,000 to 400,000 clones, with about 90% observed a single time. The sample taken for sequencing was peripheral blood. The receptors originated from a woman aged 25 to 39 with COVID-19, enrolled during active disease.

Here the CDR3 DNA reads TGTGCCTGGAGTGAGCGGACTAGCGGACCTCACTTGGGCACCGGGGAGCTGTTTTTT. It yields the protein CAWSERTSGPHLGTGELFF. The gene calls are TRBV30 and TRBJ2-2; 10 bases align to TRBD2. The V segment lost 1 base and the J segment 4 bases; nucleotides outside the gene matches: 15. Germline V CDR1 and CDR2: GTSNPN, SVGIG (reference sequence). The CDR3 covers 19 residues.

J is TRBJ1-1 and V is TRBV19; D is undetermined. V was clipped by 3 bases and J by 1 base, with 9 bases between them. The V gene's germline CDR1 is LNHDA and CDR2 SQIVND (reference sequence). The CDR3 sequence is 14 residues long. DNA for the CDR3: TGTGCCAGTAGTATGCGTAGCGGGAACACTGAAGCTTTCTTT. Its translation is CASSMRSGNTEAFF.

The V gene is TRBV4-1, the J gene TRBJ1-1, with TRBD1 as a possible D gene (5 bases). Germline V gives CDR1 MGHRA, CDR2 YSYEKL. This CDR3 has 16 residues. V was trimmed by 1 base and J by 3 bases, leaving 15 bases between them. The CDR3 sequence: CASSQGRGLRDTEAFF. Here the CDR3 DNA reads TGCGCCAGCAGCCAAGGGCGGGGCTTGAGGGACACTGAAGCTTTCTTT.

V usage is TRBV10-3 and J usage is TRBJ1-1, with D maybe TRBD1 (6 bases). The CDR3 length is 14 residues. The germline V and J ends were trimmed by 10 bases and 5 bases, with 20 bases remaining between them. Germline-derived CDR1 and CDR2 are ENHRY and SYGVKD. This CDR3 is CATNFLDSRTEAFF. CDR3 nucleotide sequence: TGTGCCACGAACTTCCTGGACAGTCGGACTGAAGCTTTCTTT.

Written as DNA, the CDR3 is TGTGCCAGCAGCTTACGAGGGTATAGCAATCAGCCCCAGCATTTT. Its translation: CASSLRGYSNQPQHF. J is TRBJ1-5 and V is TRBV7-2; D is ambiguous. From germline, CDR1 is SGHTA and CDR2 FQGNSA. The CDR3 sequence is 15 residues long. V lost 2 bases and J lost 0, with 8 bases in between.

V is TRBV28 and J is TRBJ1-2, with D perhaps TRBD1 (6 bases). V lost 8 bases to trimming and J lost 4 bases, with 14 bases between them. The CDR3 contains 13 residues. The germline V gene encodes CDR1 MDHEN and CDR2 SYDVKM. The CDR3 sequence is CASFSRTAYGYTF. CDR3 DNA: TGTGCCAGCTTTAGTCGGACAGCCTATGGCTACACCTTC.

The sample holds a few counts of this clone. J is TRBJ1-1 and V is TRBV24-1, with TRBD1 matching over 8 bases. With 9 bases clipped from V and 5 bases from J, the junction kept 7 bases outside the gene matches. The CDR3 contains 13 residues. Germline CDR1 is KGHDR and CDR2 is SFDVKD. The CDR3 sequence: CATCWTGRTEAFF. The CDR3 coding sequence is TGTGCCACCTGTTGGACAGGGAGGACTGAAGCTTTCTTT.

This chain links TRBV12-5 with TRBJ1-1, with TRBD1 as a possible D gene (5 bases). The CDR3 contains 14 residues. The germline gives CDR1 LGHNT, CDR2 FRNRAP. The V gene lost 2 bases and the J gene lost 6 bases, with 13 bases spanning the gap. This CDR3 is CASGLQGPGSEAFF. As DNA, the CDR3 is TGTGCTAGTGGTTTGCAGGGCCCAGGGTCTGAAGCTTTCTTT.

J is TRBJ2-1 and V is TRBV5-6; 10 bases are a match to TRBD1. V was pared by 6 bases and J by 10 bases, with 7 bases of the junction left unmatched. CDR1 and CDR2 from the germline V gene are SGHDT and YYEEEE. The CDR3 runs 13 residues. CDR3 region: CASIRQGAEEQFF. The CDR3 nucleotides are TGTGCCAGCATACGACAGGGGGCCGAGGAGCAGTTCTTC. The full variable domain, rest sourced from reference TRBV5-6 and TRBJ2-1, is DAGVTQSPTHLIKTRGQQVTLRCSPKSGHDTVSWYQQALGQGPQFIFQYYEEEERQRGNFPDRFSGHQFPNYSSELNVNALLLGDSALYLCASIRQGAEEQFFGPGTRLTVL.

In the case of this clone: Distinct nucleotide sequences in the sample also encode this CDR3. The chain employs TRBV6-5 and TRBJ2-1, with TRBD2 as a possible D gene (6 bases). Trimming cost V 5 bases and J 5 bases, with 7 bases left between them. The CDR3 totals 12 residues. Germline assignment: CDR1 MNHEY and CDR2 SVGAGI. Written as DNA, the CDR3 is TGTGCCAGCAGTCCGGGGGACAATGAGCAGTTCTTC. Translating it yields CASSPGDNEQFF.

The chain employs TRBV28 and TRBJ1-2, with 7 bases fitting TRBD1. The CDR3 sequence is 14 residues long. The germline gives CDR1 MDHEN, CDR2 SYDVKM. V gave up 8 bases and J gave up 0 bases; unmatched junction bases: 6. The chain's CDR3 is CASGWDSANYGYTF. As DNA, the CDR3 is TGTGCCAGCGGGTGGGACAGCGCTAACTATGGCTACACCTTC.

The chain has TRBV19 and TRBJ2-1; the match to TRBD2 covers 12 bases. Trimming took 5 bases from V and 6 from J; bases not matched to a gene: 8. The CDR3 has 16 residues. Germline loops: CDR1 LNHDA, CDR2 SQIVND (reference sequence). The chain's CDR3 is CASSLWTSGTINEQFF. The CDR3 bases are TGTGCCAGTAGTCTCTGGACTAGCGGGACTATCAATGAGCAGTTCTTC.

The V gene is TRBV30, the J gene TRBJ2-1; 10 positions match TRBD2. Germline CDR1 reads GTSNPN; CDR2 reads SVGIG (reference sequence). This CDR3 spans 17 amino acids. V shed 4 bases, J shed 4 bases, and the junction held 13 bases outside the gene matches. The DNA for the CDR3 is TGTGCCTGGACGGCTAGCGGGAGTGTGGGGTCTTACAATGAGCAGTTCTTC. Its protein product is CAWTASGSVGSYNEQFF.

The J gene is TRBJ1-5, the V gene TRBV19; no clear D. Trimming stripped 3 bases from V and 1 base from J, with 10 bases between. This CDR3 region has 15 residues. The germline V gene encodes CDR1 LNHDA and CDR2 SQIVND (reference sequence). CDR3 sequence (DNA): TGTGCCAGTAGTATGTCTCGAGAGAGCAATCAGCCCCAGCATTTT. Residues: CASSMSRESNQPQHF.

The gene calls are TRBV19 and TRBJ2-6; a possible D gene is TRBD1 (6 bases). V gave up 1 base and J gave up 1 base, with 11 bases separating them. Germline assignment: CDR1 LNHDA and CDR2 SQIVND (reference sequence). The CDR3 loop spans 17 amino acids. CDR3 nucleotides: TGTGCCAGTAGTATAGTCTGGGACATGTCTGGGGCCAACGTCCTGACTTTC. Translated, it gives CASSIVWDMSGANVLTF.

This CDR3 reads CASTPGINEKLFF. The CDR3 nucleotides read TGTGCCAGCACCCCAGGGATTAATGAAAAACTGTTTTTT. The chain combines TRBV28 with TRBJ1-4, with D perhaps matching TRBD1 (5 bases). Per the germline V gene, CDR1 is MDHEN and CDR2 is SYDVKM. The CDR3 loop spans 13 amino acids. Trimming shortened V by 7 bases and J by 4 bases, and 10 bases separated the two germline ends.

V and J are TRBV2 and TRBJ1-2, with 9 bases aligning to TRBD1. V lost 7 bases, J lost 0 bases, and 3 bases stayed unmatched. Germline V gives CDR1 SNHLY, CDR2 FYNNEI. This CDR3 has 14 residues. The DNA for the CDR3 is TGTGCCAGCACCAGGACAGGGGCTAACTATGGCTACACCTTC. Protein sequence: CASTRTGANYGYTF.

This sequence joins TRBV28 and TRBJ1-5, with D maybe TRBD1 (6 bases). Germline assignment: CDR1 MDHEN and CDR2 SYDVKM. The CDR3 is 16 residues long. Trimming cost V 6 bases and J 0 bases, with 15 bases left between them. CDR3 DNA: TGTGCCAGCAGCTCTCCGACAGGTTCTAGCAATCAGCCCCAGCATTTT. Amino acid sequence: CASSSPTGSSNQPQHF.

V is TRBV3-1 (or the pseudogene TRBV3-2) and J is TRBJ2-7; weak D call: TRBD1 (5 bases). The CDR3 runs to 12 residues. Germline CDR1 and CDR2: LGHDT and YNNKEL (reference sequence). Trimming cost V 3 bases and J 2 bases, with 5 bases left between them. In nucleotides, the CDR3 is TGTGCCAGCAGCCAGACAGCCTACGAGCAGTACTTC. It is translated as CASSQTAYEQYF.

This clone has a handful of counts. This chain connects TRBV15 to TRBJ1-2, with a possible D match to TRBD1 (6 bases). V was pared by 0 bases and J by 7 bases, with 18 bases between. This CDR3 contains 16 residues. Per the germline V gene, CDR1 is LNHNV and CDR2 is YYDKDF (reference sequence). Here the CDR3 reads CATSRDLGAGGVGYTF. CDR3 in DNA: TGTGCCACCAGCAGAGATCTGGGGGCAGGCGGAGTTGGCTACACCTTC.

CDR3 sequence (DNA): TGCAGCGTTGACCAGGGGGCGGGATATGGCTACACCTTC. Translation: CSVDQGAGYGYTF. The chain carries TRBV29-1 and TRBJ1-2; 8 positions agree with TRBD1. V lost 3 bases and J lost 5; bases outside the gene matches: 5. The germline gives CDR1 SQVTM, CDR2 ANQGSEA. The CDR3 spans 13 residues.

This clone appeared once. The gene calls are TRBV30 and TRBJ2-5, with D perhaps matching TRBD2 (5 bases). The V end lost 2 bases, the J end lost 4 bases, and 14 bases lay between the germline ends. Germline values: CDR1 GTSNPN, CDR2 SVGIG (reference sequence). The CDR3 consists of 14 residues. DNA of the CDR3: TGTGCCTGGAGTACCGGACTCCTGGTAGAGACCCAGTACTTC. This gives the protein CAWSTGLLVETQYF.

The gene calls are TRBV5-6 and TRBJ1-1; no definite D call. The length of the CDR3 is 14 residues. Trimming pared 0 bases from V and 3 bases from J, leaving 9 bases between. Looked up from germline, CDR1 is SGHDT and CDR2 is YYEEEE. As DNA, the CDR3 is TGTGCCAGCAGCTTGGGGAGTGACTACACTGAAGCTTTCTTT. Translation gives CASSLGSDYTEAFF.

The count of this clone is one. The genes are TRBV3-1 (or the pseudogene TRBV3-2) and TRBJ1-3, with D hard to call. Germline CDR1 reads LGHDT; CDR2 reads YNNKEL (reference sequence). V was cut by 4 bases and J by 0 bases, with 7 bases left in between. The CDR3 extends over 14 amino acids. The CDR3: CASSLGFSGNTIYF. CDR3 sequence (DNA): TGTGCCAGCAGCCTCGGGTTCTCTGGAAACACCATATATTTT.

The table lists this clone with a count of one. V and J are TRBV18 and TRBJ2-3, with D perhaps TRBD1 (5 bases). CDR3 length equals 15 residues. Germline V gene data show CDR1 as KGHSH and CDR2 as LQKENI. V lost 3 bases and J lost 0, with 10 bases in between. CDR3 DNA sequence: TGTGCCAGCTCACCGGAGACAGTTAGCACAGATACGCAGTATTTT. Translating gives CASSPETVSTDTQYF.

The V and J genes are TRBV19 and TRBJ1-5, with 7 bases matching TRBD1. V trimming: 3 bases; J trimming: 7 bases; junction bases outside the gene matches: 9. The germline V gene has CDR1 LNHDA and CDR2 SQIVND (reference sequence). The CDR3 is 15 amino acids. CDR3 in DNA: TGTGCCAGTAGTATTGACAGGGAGTGGGGACAGCCCCAGCATTTT. This gives the protein CASSIDREWGQPQHF.

The chain is built from TRBV28 and TRBJ2-1; TRBD2 matches at 9 bases. This CDR3 region has 16 residues. CDR1 is MDHEN and CDR2 is SYDVKM in the germline V gene. Losses at the gene ends were 5 bases for V and 5 bases for J; bases not matched to a gene: 10. CDR3 amino acids: CASSPPQREAHNEQFF. The CDR3, as DNA: TGTGCCAGCAGTCCCCCCCAGCGGGAGGCCCACAATGAGCAGTTCTTC.

This rearrangement joins TRBV6-1 to TRBJ2-6; 8 bases are shared with TRBD1. The J segment lost 4 bases and the V segment lost 2 bases, leaving 10 bases of the junction unmatched. This CDR3 spans 18 amino acids. Germline V lookup: CDR1 MNHNS, CDR2 SASEGT. CDR3 in amino acids: CASSENGQGAGGANVLTF. CDR3 coding DNA: TGTGCCAGCAGTGAAAATGGTCAGGGGGCGGGCGGGGCCAACGTCCTGACTTTC.

The DNA of the CDR3 is TGTGCCAGCAGTGACCCGAGAGGGACTAGCGGGCATACCACAGATACGCAGTATTTT. Its translation: CASSDPRGTSGHTTDTQYF. The chain employs TRBV6-1 and TRBJ2-3; 12 bases match TRBD2. The CDR3 consists of 19 residues. Trimming at V came to 3 bases and at J to 2 bases, leaving 12 bases not matched to a gene. CDR1 is MNHNS and CDR2 is SASEGT in the germline V gene.